This passage covers 14 T cell receptor beta chains from one sample sequenced in a study of control samples from healthy donors and cancer patients. The method was immunoSEQ multiplex PCR; TCRdb's version includes in-frame clones alone and lacks a portion of them. Altogether fewer than 150,000 clones are present, about nine tenths being singletons, with the ten largest covering 7.8%. The specimen sequenced was blood. All receptors come from a woman aged 18-35 years in good health.

This chain links TRBV6-2 or TRBV6-3 with TRBJ2-3; TRBD2 matches 15 bases. V was clipped by 0 bases and J by 7 bases; unmatched bases: 5. CDR3 length equals 17 residues. CDR1 and CDR2 (germline): MNHEY, SVGEGT. The CDR3 loop is CASSYSGTSGRKNTQYF. The CDR3 nucleotides read TGTGCCAGCAGTTACTCTGGGACTAGCGGGAGGAAAAATACGCAGTATTTT.

The chain couples TRBV28 to TRBJ1-4; TRBD1 aligns across 8 bases. The CDR3 loop spans 16 amino acids. From germline, CDR1 is MDHEN and CDR2 SYDVKM. V was pared by 3 bases and J by 8 bases, with 11 bases of the junction left unmatched. In nucleotides, the CDR3 is TGTGCCAGCAGTTTCTCGACAGGGGCGCTTGGAGAAAAACTGTTTTTT. It translates to CASSFSTGALGEKLFF.

CDR3 residues: CASSHRTSGRVQTDTQYF. As DNA, the CDR3 is TGTGCCAGCAGCCACCGGACTAGCGGGAGGGTTCAAACAGATACGCAGTATTTT. The chain combines TRBV7-6 with TRBJ2-3; TRBD2 matches at 15 bases. V lost 5 bases and J lost 3; bases outside the gene matches: 9. The CDR3 loop spans 18 amino acids. Germline V gene sequence: CDR1 SGHVS, CDR2 FNYEAQ.

V is TRBV3-1 (or the pseudogene TRBV3-2) and J is TRBJ2-3; weak D call: TRBD1 (5 bases). Per germline, CDR1 LGHDT and CDR2 YNNKEL (reference sequence). With 0 bases removed from V and 3 bases from J, the gap between germline ends came to 10 bases. The CDR3 loop spans 15 amino acids. CDR3 protein: CASSQEVGATDTQYF. CDR3 DNA sequence: TGTGCCAGCAGCCAAGAAGTTGGGGCGACAGATACGCAGTATTTT.

The chain employs TRBV10-3 and TRBJ1-1; D gene uncertain. The CDR3 length is 12 residues. V was clipped by 3 bases and J by 1 base, with 3 bases between them. Germline V gives CDR1 ENHRY, CDR2 SYGVKD. CDR3 sequence (DNA): TGTGCCATCAGTGAAGGGAACACTGAAGCTTTCTTT. Its protein product is CAISEGNTEAFF.

The chain joins TRBV18 to TRBJ1-5, with D unclear. The CDR3 has 18 residues. Germline lookup yields CDR1 KGHSH and CDR2 LQKENI. Trimming took 2 bases from V and 0 from J, leaving 17 bases between them. The CDR3 nucleotides read TGTGCCAGCTCACCATGGATAGGAATCAGATTTAGCAATCAGCCCCAGCATTTT. Translated, it gives CASSPWIGIRFSNQPQHF.

V is TRBV28 and J is TRBJ1-6, with D perhaps TRBD1 (6 bases). The V end lost 6 bases, the J end lost 1 base, and 10 bases lay between the germline ends. The CDR3 runs to 15 residues. In germline, CDR1 is MDHEN, CDR2 SYDVKM. CDR3 sequence: CASSRTVSYNSPLHF. CDR3 DNA: TGTGCCAGCAGCCGGACAGTTTCCTATAATTCACCCCTCCACTTT.

This chain joins TRBV29-1 and TRBJ1-1; D not certain. V was clipped by 4 bases and J by 5 bases, with 11 bases between them. The CDR3 contains 12 residues. From germline, CDR1 is SQVTM and CDR2 ANQGSEA. The CDR3 DNA is TGCAGCGTTGTCCGGGAATGGACTGAAGCTTTCTTT. Protein sequence: CSVVREWTEAFF.

The chain links TRBV24-1 to TRBJ2-3; unclear D gene. The V end lost 3 bases, the J end lost 0 bases, and 0 bases lay between the germline ends. Germline V lookup: CDR1 KGHDR, CDR2 SFDVKD. The CDR3 has 12 residues. This chain's CDR3 is CATSDSTDTQYF. DNA for the CDR3: TGTGCCACCAGTGATAGCACAGATACGCAGTATTTT.

V usage is TRBV30 and J usage is TRBJ1-2; the match to TRBD1 covers 8 bases. Looked up from germline, CDR1 is GTSNPN and CDR2 is SVGIG (reference sequence). The CDR3 extends over 14 amino acids. V shed 4 bases and J 8 bases; nucleotides not matched to a gene: 12. CDR3 residues: CAWTPDRVLGGYTF. The DNA of the CDR3 is TGTGCCTGGACCCCGGACAGGGTGTTAGGGGGCTACACCTTC. The full variable domain, in which reference TRBV30 and TRBJ1-2 provide the parts outside the CDR3, is SQTIHQWPATLVQPVGSPLSLECTVEGTSNPNLYWYRQAAGRGLQLLFYSVGIGQISSEVPQNLSASRPQDRQFILSSKKLLLSDSGFYLCAWTPDRVLGGYTFGSGTRLTVV.

This chain uses TRBV6-5 with TRBJ1-1; D possibly corresponds to TRBD1 (6 bases). Trimming took 2 bases from V and 5 from J, leaving 15 bases between them. Germline V lookup: CDR1 MNHEY, CDR2 SVGAGI. This CDR3 is built from 15 residues. The CDR3 here is CASSYRDRGRTEAFF. The CDR3 DNA follows: TGTGCCAGCAGTTACAGGGACCGGGGGCGGACTGAAGCTTTCTTT.

The chain has TRBV28 and TRBJ2-3; 10 nucleotides agree with TRBD1. With 2 bases clipped from V and 2 bases from J, the junction kept 13 bases outside the gene matches. The germline gives CDR1 MDHEN, CDR2 SYDVKM. This CDR3 is 19 amino acids long. This chain's CDR3 is CASSLMGIRQGAPTDTQYF. DNA for the CDR3: TGTGCCAGCAGTTTAATGGGTATCCGACAGGGGGCCCCCACAGATACGCAGTATTTT. The whole variable domain, remainder taken from reference TRBV28 and TRBJ2-3, is DVKVTQSSRYLVKRTGEKVFLECVQDMDHENMFWYRQDPGLGLRLIYFSYDVKMKEKGDIPEGYSVSREKKERFSLILESASTNQTSMYLCASSLMGIRQGAPTDTQYFGPGTRLTVL.

The V gene is TRBV18, the J gene TRBJ2-7; D might be TRBD2 (6 bases). The CDR3 totals 15 residues. Per the germline V gene, CDR1 is KGHSH and CDR2 is LQKENI. Trimming pared 3 bases from V and 0 bases from J, leaving 12 bases between. The CDR3 nucleotides read TGTGCCAGCTCACCCCGGCGGGGCCCCTCCTACGAGCAGTACTTC. Translation gives CASSPRRGPSYEQYF.

The V call is TRBV28, the J call TRBJ1-5; TRBD1 aligns across 10 bases. The CDR3 contains 14 residues. Trimming removed 7 bases from V and 7 bases from J; junction bases left unmatched: 7. CDR1 is MDHEN and CDR2 is SYDVKM in the germline V gene. The CDR3 nucleotides are TGTGCCAGCACCGAGACAGGGGGCGGGCAGCCCCAGCATTTT. It translates to CASTETGGGQPQHF.